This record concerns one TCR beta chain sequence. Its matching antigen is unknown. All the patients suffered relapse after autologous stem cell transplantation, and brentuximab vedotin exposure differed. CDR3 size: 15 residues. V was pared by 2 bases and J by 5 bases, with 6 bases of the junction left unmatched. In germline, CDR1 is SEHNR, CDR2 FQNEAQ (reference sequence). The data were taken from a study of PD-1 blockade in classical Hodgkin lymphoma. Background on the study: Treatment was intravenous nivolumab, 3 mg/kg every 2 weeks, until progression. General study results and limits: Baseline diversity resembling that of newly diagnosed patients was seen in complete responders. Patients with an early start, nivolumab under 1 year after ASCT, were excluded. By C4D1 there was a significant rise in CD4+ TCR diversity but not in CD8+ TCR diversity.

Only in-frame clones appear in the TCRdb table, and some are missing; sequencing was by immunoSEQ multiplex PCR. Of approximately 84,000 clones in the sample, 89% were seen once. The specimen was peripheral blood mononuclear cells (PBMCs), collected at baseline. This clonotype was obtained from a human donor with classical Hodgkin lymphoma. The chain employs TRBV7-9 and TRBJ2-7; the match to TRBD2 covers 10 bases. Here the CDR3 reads CASSLPAGGPHEQYF. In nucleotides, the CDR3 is TGTGCCAGCAGCTTACCAGCGGGAGGGCCCCACGAGCAGTACTTC.